These 20 T cell receptor beta chains were sequenced from one sample in a study of PD-1 blockade in classical Hodgkin lymphoma (dated by TCRdb to the early 2020s). This sample's time point label indicates: newly diagnosed, previously untreated cHL patient sample. Libraries were built with the immunoSEQ multiplex PCR assay. The immuneACCESS repertoire file appears here via TCRdb, limited to in-frame rearrangements. These files lack a portion of the clones; in checked studies, under half of the deficit traces to unresolved V genes, and the cause of the others is not known. The sample table shows about 17,000 clones, and 80% to 95% are seen once. Jointly, the top ten make up around 7% of the sample. The sequenced material came from peripheral blood mononuclear cells (PBMCs). These receptors were obtained from a human donor with classical Hodgkin lymphoma.

For the CDR3, the DNA is TGTGCCAGCACTCGTGGGGAGCGGGGGGAAAAACTGTTTTTT. Amino acid sequence: CASTRGERGEKLFF. V is TRBV6-1 and J is TRBJ1-4, with D maybe TRBD1 (5 bases). With 7 bases removed from V and 8 bases from J, the gap between germline ends came to 17 bases. This CDR3 has 14 residues. CDR1 and CDR2 from the germline V gene are MNHNS and SASEGT.

The genes are TRBV10-1 and TRBJ2-2; a possible D gene is TRBD2 (6 bases). Trimming shortened V by 4 bases and J by 1 base, and 13 bases separated the two germline ends. The CDR3 length is 16 residues. Germline V CDR1 and CDR2: WNHNN, SYGVQD (reference sequence). The CDR3 spells CASSGGGIRNTGELFF. CDR3 coding DNA: TGCGCCAGCAGTGGTGGGGGGATAAGGAACACCGGGGAGCTGTTTTTT.

The chain carries TRBV5-1 and TRBJ1-5; D remains unclear. The CDR3 is 10 residues long. Germline V gene sequence: CDR1 SGHRS, CDR2 YFSETQ. CDR3 coding DNA: TGCCCAAGGGTTGGGCAGCCCCAGCATTTT. Its protein product is CPRVGQPQHF.

V usage is TRBV23-1 and J usage is TRBJ2-3; TRBD1 aligns across 8 bases. TRBV23-1 belongs to the ORF category, with a function that is uncertain. The CDR3 totals 21 residues. Losses at the gene ends were 4 bases for V and 4 bases for J; bases not matched to a gene: 25. The CDR3 bases are TGCGCCAGCAGTCTCGCCCGTGGGACAGGCCTAGCCAAGGTAGGGGCAGATACGCAGTATTTT. Amino acid sequence: CASSLARGTGLAKVGADTQYF.

The CDR3 protein is CASSPLGGLTGYGYTF. The CDR3 DNA sequence: TGTGCCAGCAGTCCCCTTGGAGGACTGACAGGCTATGGCTACACCTTC. The chain is built from TRBV27 and TRBJ1-2, with D possibly TRBD1 on 6 matching bases. The CDR3 has 16 residues. The ends were cut back, 5 bases at V and 4 bases at J, with 20 bases in the middle. Germline V gene data show CDR1 as MNHEY and CDR2 as SMNVEV (reference sequence).

In DNA form, the CDR3 reads TGTGCCATCAGAAAAGGGCAGGGGAACACTGAAGCTTTCTTT. Translation: CAIRKGQGNTEAFF. The chain is built from TRBV10-3 and TRBJ1-1; TRBD1 might be the D (5 bases). V lost 6 bases and J 1 base, leaving 12 bases between the germline ends. Per the germline V gene, CDR1 is ENHRY and CDR2 is SYGVKD. The CDR3 sequence is 14 residues long.

The chain uses TRBV11-3 and TRBJ2-1, with TRBD2 matching 8 bases. The length of the CDR3 is 18 residues. V lost 8 bases to trimming and J lost 1 base; unmatched junction nucleotides: 16. The germline gives CDR1 SGHNT, CDR2 YENEEA. The CDR3 nucleotides read TGTGCCAGCCACTTTGTCTGGCGGGAGGAGCCTTCCTACAATGAGCAGTTCTTC. Amino acids: CASHFVWREEPSYNEQFF.

Here the CDR3 reads CASSTLAGGGLAYNEQFF. CDR3 DNA: TGTGCCAGCAGTACCCTAGCGGGAGGGGGTTTAGCCTACAATGAGCAGTTCTTC. The chain carries TRBV6-4 and TRBJ2-1, with 12 bases matching TRBD2. This CDR3 has 18 amino acids. Germline CDR1 is MRHNA and CDR2 is SNTAGT. V lost 5 bases to trimming and J lost 2 bases; unmatched junction nucleotides: 10.

The rearrangement joins TRBV6-4 to TRBJ1-1, with TRBD1 identical over 11 bases. The ends lost 7 bases at V and 4 bases at J; junction bases unmatched: 5. In germline, CDR1 is MRHNA, CDR2 SNTAGT. This CDR3 contains 14 residues. The CDR3 spells CASKPGTGGTEAFF. DNA for the CDR3: TGTGCCAGCAAACCCGGGACAGGGGGCACTGAAGCTTTCTTT.

The chain combines TRBV5-8 with TRBJ2-2; no clear D gene. The CDR3 runs to 16 residues. In germline, CDR1 is SGHTS, CDR2 YDEGEE. Deletions cut 0 bases from V and 5 bases from J, with 14 bases between. CDR3 nucleotides: TGTGCCAGCAGCTTGGCCGGGTTCTGGGATACCGGGGAGCTGTTTTTT. Translated: CASSLAGFWDTGELFF.

The rearrangement links TRBV5-1 to TRBJ1-3; D uncertain. The CDR3 covers 15 residues. CDR1 is SGHRS and CDR2 is YFSETQ in the germline V gene. V was cut by 3 bases and J by 0 bases, with 10 bases left in between. CDR3 DNA sequence: TGCGCCAGCAGCTCCACCGAGGTCTCTGGAAACACCATATATTTT. As protein: CASSSTEVSGNTIYF.

This clone was detected only once. A read error may account for a junction end that differs from germline. The gene calls are TRBV7-9 and TRBJ2-5; D is perhaps TRBD1 or TRBD2 (5 bases each). The CDR3 runs to 13 residues. Germline-derived CDR1 and CDR2 are SEHNR and FQNEAQ (reference sequence). The CDR3 region has the DNA TGTGCCAGCAGCCTAGCCTGGGGGGAGACCCAGTACTTC. Amino acid sequence: CASSLAWGETQYF.

V usage is TRBV28 and J usage is TRBJ1-2; D not resolved. Trimming shortened V by 4 bases and J by 1 base, and 4 bases separated the two germline ends. The CDR3 sequence is 12 residues long. The germline CDR1 and CDR2 sequences are MDHEN and SYDVKM. CDR3 sequence: CASSSINYGYTF. Written as DNA, the CDR3 is TGTGCCAGCAGTTCTATTAACTATGGCTACACCTTC.

The V and J genes are TRBV10-2 and TRBJ1-1; 9 positions agree with TRBD1. The CDR3 is made up of 13 amino acids. V dropped 6 bases and J dropped 6; count of bases not matched to a gene: 5. CDR1 and CDR2 (germline): WSHSY, SAAADI. This CDR3 reads CASRRQGEPEAFF. CDR3 DNA: TGCGCCAGCAGGCGACAGGGGGAGCCTGAAGCTTTCTTT.

This sequence joins TRBV11-2 and TRBJ1-1, with no clear D. In germline, CDR1 is SGHAT, CDR2 FQNNGV. Trimming left V 5 bases short and J 11 bases short, with 18 bases between. This CDR3 has 13 residues. The CDR3 is CASSPNTELRAFF. The CDR3 DNA sequence: TGTGCCAGCAGCCCAAACACTGAACTTAGGGCTTTCTTT.

V is TRBV25-1 and J is TRBJ2-7; 14 positions agree with TRBD2. Germline V gene data show CDR1 as MGHDK and CDR2 as SYGVNS. The CDR3 runs to 17 residues. The trim removed 3 bases at V and 3 bases at J, leaving 7 bases unmatched. In DNA form, the CDR3 reads TGTGCCAGCAGTGAGGAGGGACTAGCGGGAGAGGGCTACGAGCAGTACTTC. This encodes CASSEEGLAGEGYEQYF.

V and J are TRBV2 and TRBJ1-1; possibly TRBD1 for D (6 bases). V was trimmed by 6 bases and J by 7 bases, leaving 18 bases between them. The germline V gene has CDR1 SNHLY and CDR2 FYNNEI. The CDR3 contains 14 residues. The CDR3 here is CASRWDTESNEAFF. The CDR3 bases are TGTGCCAGCAGATGGGACACGGAGAGCAATGAAGCTTTCTTT.

The chain uses TRBV4-2 and TRBJ1-4; possibly TRBD1 for D (5 bases). Germline-derived CDR1 and CDR2 are LGHNA and YNFKEQ. Trimming cost V 3 bases and J 2 bases, with 13 bases left between them. The CDR3 length is 16 residues. The CDR3 bases are TGTGCCAGCAGCCAGGCTGGGGGACGGACTAATGAAAAACTGTTTTTT. Translating it yields CASSQAGGRTNEKLFF.

This rearrangement joins TRBV5-5 to TRBJ2-3; 10 bases line up with TRBD2. Germline CDR1 and CDR2: SGHKS and YYEKEE (reference sequence). The J segment lost 3 bases and the V segment lost 4 bases, leaving 8 bases of the junction unmatched. CDR3 size: 16 residues. Here the CDR3 DNA reads TGTGCCAGCAGCACTTACGGGACTAGCGTAACAGATACGCAGTATTTT. Its translation is CASSTYGTSVTDTQYF.

V is TRBV11-2 and J is TRBJ2-7; 9 bases agree with TRBD1. V gave up 5 bases and J gave up 1 base; unmatched junction bases: 6. There are 15 residues in the CDR3. Germline V gene data show CDR1 as SGHAT and CDR2 as FQNNGV. The chain's CDR3 is CASSITGGPSYEQYF. The CDR3 nucleotides are TGTGCCAGCAGCATAACAGGGGGCCCTTCCTACGAGCAGTACTTC.